Each of the 19 T cell receptor beta chains below was sequenced from the same sample in a study of blood T cell repertoires in COVID-19. Clones were sequenced by immunoSEQ multiplex PCR, and TCRdb holds only the in-frame ones, with some missing. The sample carries about 170,000 clones, about 86% recorded once. Sequenced input: peripheral blood. These receptors originate from a woman aged 70-85 years who had recovered from COVID-19.

This clone came up many times. The sample has other DNA sequences that encode this CDR3 too. The chain links TRBV3-1 (or the pseudogene TRBV3-2) to TRBJ1-3, with 7 positions matching TRBD1. Trimming removed 4 bases from V and 4 bases from J; junction bases left unmatched: 4. The germline gives CDR1 LGHDT, CDR2 YNNKEL (reference sequence). The CDR3 has 14 residues. The CDR3: CASSPRDRGNTIYF. DNA of the CDR3: TGTGCCAGCAGCCCCCGGGACAGAGGAAACACCATATATTTT.

CDR3 loop: CASSLGDLQGGNTEAFF. CDR3 DNA sequence: TGTGCCAGCAGCTTAGGGGACCTACAGGGTGGGAACACTGAAGCTTTCTTT. This chain connects TRBV7-6 to TRBJ1-1, with D maybe TRBD1 (6 bases). V was cut by 1 base and J by 1 base, with 16 bases left in between. This CDR3 comprises 17 residues. CDR1 and CDR2 from the germline V gene are SGHVS and FNYEAQ.

The chain couples TRBV2 to TRBJ1-4; a weak D match, TRBD1 (5 bases). The V gene lost 6 bases and the J gene lost 5 bases, with 25 bases spanning the gap. Looked up from germline, CDR1 is SNHLY and CDR2 is FYNNEI. The CDR3 consists of 18 residues. DNA for the CDR3: TGTGCCAGCAGCCCTCGGGGAGGGACCCGGGTCCCCAATGAAAAACTGTTTTTT. It codes for CASSPRGGTRVPNEKLFF. Looking up the rest from reference TRBV2 and TRBJ1-4 gives the full variable domain: EPEVTQTPSHQVTQMGQEVILRCVPISNHLYFYWYRQILGQKVEFLVSFYNNEISEKSEIFDDQFSVERPDGSNFTLKIRSTKLEDSAMYFCASSPRGGTRVPNEKLFFGSGTQLSVL.

The chain carries TRBV4-2 and TRBJ1-2; tentatively, D is TRBD1 (5 bases). From germline, CDR1 is LGHNA and CDR2 YNFKEQ. This CDR3 is 16 amino acids long. Trimming shortened V by 2 bases and J by 0 bases, and 13 bases separated the two germline ends. In nucleotides, the CDR3 is TGTGCCAGCAGCCAAAGGTGGGGGGAGACTAACTATGGCTACACCTTC. Amino acids: CASSQRWGETNYGYTF.

The V call is TRBV7-6, the J call TRBJ2-5, with 7 positions matching TRBD2. This CDR3 has 18 residues. Germline CDR1 and CDR2: SGHVS and FNYEAQ. J gave up 4 bases and V 1 base, and 15 bases lay outside the gene matches. In DNA form, the CDR3 reads TGTGCCAGCAGCTTAGGGGTTAGCGGGTCCCTAAGCGGAGAGACCCAGTACTTC. Protein product: CASSLGVSGSLSGETQYF.

J is TRBJ2-3 and V is TRBV7-2, with 13 bases that match TRBD2. CDR1 and CDR2 from the germline V gene are SGHTA and FQGNSA. With 1 base clipped from V and 1 base from J, the junction kept 2 bases outside the gene matches. This CDR3 region has 17 residues. The CDR3 loop is CASSLGTSGSGTDTQYF. The CDR3 nucleotides read TGTGCCAGCAGCTTAGGGACTAGCGGGAGCGGCACAGATACGCAGTATTTT.

The V gene is TRBV5-1, the J gene TRBJ1-5, with 8 bases matching TRBD1. V was clipped by 0 bases and J by 6 bases; unmatched bases: 11. CDR1 and CDR2 from the germline V gene are SGHRS and YFSETQ. There are 17 residues in the CDR3. CDR3: CASSLGTGLRGVQPQHF. The CDR3 DNA follows: TGCGCCAGCAGCTTGGGGACAGGGCTCCGAGGGGTTCAGCCCCAGCATTTT. Supplemented by reference TRBV5-1 and TRBJ1-5, the full variable domain reads KAGVTQTPRYLIKTRGQQVTLSCSPISGHRSVSWYQQTPGQGLQFLFEYFSETQRNKGNFPGRFSGRQFSNSRSEMNVSTLELGDSALYLCASSLGTGLRGVQPQHFGDGTRLSIL.

The chain uses TRBV30 and TRBJ1-5, with D unresolved. The CDR3 length is 13 residues. V was cut by 6 bases and J by 4 bases, with 13 bases left in between. Germline V lookup: CDR1 GTSNPN, CDR2 SVGIG (reference sequence). CDR3 bases: TGTGCCTGCTCCCGGCCCAGGAATCAGCCCCAGCATTTT. Translation gives CACSRPRNQPQHF.

This chain joins TRBV18 and TRBJ1-4; D may be TRBD1 (5 bases). In germline, CDR1 is KGHSH, CDR2 LQKENI. This CDR3 has 16 amino acids. V was shortened by 4 bases and J by 0 bases, with 12 bases between the two germline ends. CDR3 residues: CASSRGVPATNEKLFF. CDR3 sequence (DNA): TGTGCCAGCTCACGGGGGGTCCCAGCAACTAATGAAAAACTGTTTTTT.

The chain uses TRBV12-3 or TRBV12-4 and TRBJ2-1; D not resolved. Trimming took 0 bases from V and 10 from J, leaving 4 bases between them. The length of the CDR3 is 11 residues. The CDR3 spells CASSLAREQFF. CDR3 in DNA: TGTGCCAGCAGTTTAGCTCGGGAGCAGTTCTTC.

V gene TRBV4-2 combines with J gene TRBJ1-5; weak D call: TRBD1 (5 bases). The germline gives CDR1 LGHNA, CDR2 YNFKEQ. The V and J ends lost 2 bases and 2 bases respectively, with 10 bases between them. This CDR3 contains 15 residues. The CDR3: CASSQQGRGNQPQHF. CDR3 sequence (DNA): TGTGCCAGCAGCCAACAGGGCAGGGGCAATCAGCCCCAGCATTTT.

The chain has TRBV7-2 and TRBJ2-7, with D possibly TRBD1 on 5 matching bases. Germline V gene lookup returns CDR1 SGHTA and CDR2 FQGNSA. The CDR3 has 11 residues. Trimming cost V 5 bases and J 4 bases, with 6 bases left between them. CDR3 bases: TGTGCCAGCAGCGGGGCGTACGAGCAGTACTTC. Amino acid sequence: CASSGAYEQYF.

The sample holds one count of this clone. The chain carries TRBV7-7 and TRBJ2-4, with 9 bases lining up with TRBD1. V lost 4 bases and J lost 5; bases outside the gene matches: 3. The length of the CDR3 is 14 residues. CDR1 is SSHAT and CDR2 is FNYEAQ in the germline V gene (reference sequence). The CDR3 DNA is TGTGCCAGCAGCTCAAACAGGGGGCAAAACATTCAGTACTTC. Its protein is CASSSNRGQNIQYF.

This CDR3 is CATAGGARGYTF. The CDR3 bases are TGTGCCACCGCTGGGGGGGCGCGGGGCTACACCTTC. This chain uses TRBV3-1 (or the pseudogene TRBV3-2) with TRBJ1-2, with a tentative D call TRBD1 (6 bases). Trimming left V 10 bases short and J 8 bases short, with 17 bases between. The CDR3 runs to 12 residues. CDR1 and CDR2 (germline): LGHDT, YNNKEL (reference sequence).

The rearrangement links TRBV28 to TRBJ1-1, with D tentatively TRBD1 (6 bases). CDR1 and CDR2 (germline): MDHEN, SYDVKM. The CDR3 is 16 amino acids. With 5 bases removed from V and 1 base from J, the gap between germline ends came to 17 bases. The CDR3 sequence is CASSPLGTLTNTEAFF. The CDR3 nucleotides read TGTGCCAGCAGTCCCCTCGGGACATTAACGAACACTGAAGCTTTCTTT.

The chain links TRBV15 to TRBJ2-1; 9 bases line up with TRBD2. With 0 bases clipped from V and 12 bases from J, the junction kept 12 bases outside the gene matches. Germline values: CDR1 LNHNV, CDR2 YYDKDF (reference sequence). CDR3 size: 16 residues. The CDR3 DNA reads as TGTGCCACCAGCAGAGACCCTCTAGCGGGGACGGAGGGGCAGTTCTTC. Translated, it gives CATSRDPLAGTEGQFF.

The chain links TRBV10-3 to TRBJ1-1, with a tentative D call TRBD1 (6 bases). Germline lookup yields CDR1 ENHRY and CDR2 SYGVKD. The CDR3 loop spans 12 amino acids. V lost 3 bases and J 11 bases, leaving 13 bases between the germline ends. The CDR3 DNA reads TGTGCCATCAGTGAACGACAGGCGGAGGCTTTCTTT. The encoded protein is CAISERQAEAFF.

The chain is built from TRBV5-4 and TRBJ2-3, with D perhaps TRBD2 (5 bases). V lost 4 bases, J lost 4 bases, and 13 bases lay in between. The CDR3 has 14 amino acids. In germline, CDR1 is SGHNT, CDR2 YYREEE (reference sequence). CDR3 amino acids: CASSPRGSSDTQYF. The CDR3 coding sequence is TGTGCCAGCAGCCCCCGGGGTAGTTCAGATACGCAGTATTTT.

The rearrangement uses TRBV5-1 and TRBJ1-1; TRBD1 agrees at 8 bases. The junction had 18 bases not matched to a gene; V was cut back by 2 bases and J by 0 bases. Germline values: CDR1 SGHRS, CDR2 YFSETQ. The length of the CDR3 is 20 residues. CDR3 region: CASSFAPRAGGRFMNTEAFF. The CDR3 nucleotides are TGCGCCAGCAGCTTTGCCCCCAGGGCAGGGGGCCGATTCATGAACACTGAAGCTTTCTTT.